Here is one TCR beta chain with its context. The antigen it binds to is not known. A read error may be the cause here, since a much bigger clone is one base away. Graves' hyperthyroidism was defined as stable when no progression to ophthalmopathy occurred over 18 months of follow-up. The hyperthyroidism patients were between 18 and 65 years old and newly diagnosed, with a disease duration of less than 2 months. Exclusion was applied to patients with uncontrolled infections, other autoimmune diseases, pregnancy or lactation. Diagnoses were established on the basis of clinical symptoms, serum thyroxine and TRAb, thyroid ultrasound, and orbital computed tomography. PBMCs were isolated from about 9 ml of fresh peripheral blood by Ficoll-Paque density gradient centrifugation. Total RNA was extracted using Trizol reagent, and RNA quality was assessed on an Agilent 2100 Bioanalyzer. The entry originates in a study of T cells in Graves' hyperthyroidism and ophthalmopathy (dated by TCRdb to about 2019). In the study overall: Peripheral blood samples were taken at the time of initial diagnosis, prior to any treatment. To identify TCR V-J signatures that set the groups apart, the researchers used a discovery cohort of 100 or so patients, made up of 40 to 45 with Graves' ophthalmopathy and about 60 with stable Graves' hyperthyroidism. Prospective prediction of ophthalmopathy was tested in an independent validation cohort consisting of 18 to 20 hyperthyroidism patients and more than 15 patients who later progressed to ophthalmopathy. The 90 to 100 discovery patients were randomly divided into training and test sets at a 7:3 ratio. The study also compared thyroid tissue and blood T-cell repertoires from about six Graves' hyperthyroidism patients. After sampling, hyperthyroidism patients received methimazole starting at 30 mg daily, and ophthalmopathy patients received high-dose intravenous methylprednisolone. TCR Vbeta CDR3 sequencing of around 130 peripheral blood samples (roughly 41 ophthalmopathy, around 80 hyperthyroidism and approximately 17 progressor patients) is reported in the paper. The investigation overall reported the following: Sample size was not statistically predetermined, and investigators were not blinded to group allocation. Ophthalmopathy was separated from stable hyperthyroidism by a 13 V-J signature model, with roughly 88% sensitivity and approximately 81% specificity obtained in cross-validation and 80%/75% obtained in testing. During validation, the model predicted progression to ophthalmopathy a median of approximately 7 months ahead of onset, with more than 55% sensitivity and roughly 72% specificity. Most expanded thyroid clonotypes (frequency above 0.001) were also found in blood, which suggests that blood repertoires may mirror thyroid immune responses.

The TCR beta CDR3 regions were amplified from the RNA transcripts. A first-round RT-PCR of the TCR CDR3 used the HTBI primer set with the Qiagen OneStep RT-PCR kit. Libraries were constructed in a second round of multiplex PCR, after which size selection and purification were carried out. Libraries were sequenced paired-end with 100 bp reads on an Illumina HiSeq2000. Per the source publication's procedure: SOAPnuke was used to process the raw data, throwing out any read that contained adapters or uncalled bases, had a mean Phred below 15, or lacked an exact constant-primer or identifier match. High-quality paired reads were merged using COPE v1.2.5, and each unique nucleotide sequence was defined as a clonotype. MiTCR v1.1 was used to align the clonotypes against IMGT TRBV, TRBD and TRBJ reference segments. The analysis included only V-J combinations with a frequency above 0.0001, which together covered approximately 99% of the repertoires. The TCS score was defined as the ratio of F50 (clonal expansion) to E x V (chaos), calculated using BLOSUM62-based TCRdist between CDR3 peptides within each V-J. Welch's t-statistics and random forest reduced 500 to 650 V-J features to roughly 13, which were used in a naive Bayes classifier (R e1071). The raw public reads went through TCRdb reprocessing: fastp at Q25, MiXCR clone calling, in-frame beta chains kept. Merged by CDR3 protein, the rows form single entries marked with the most common genes and DNA. TCRdb's processing, not the study's, gives the V and J calls here. This sample gives 380,000 or so distinct CDR3 sequences in total; approximately 13% of them show up just once. The top ten clonotypes cover roughly 24% of the sample.

Trimming costs V 6 bases and J 4 bases, and their ends lie 6 bases apart. From cysteine to phenylalanine, the CDR3 is 11 amino acids long. The only DNA kept is the CDR3, 33 bases in frame from the first base. Via the germline V gene, CDR1 is SGHAT and CDR2 FQNNGV. The sample was blood. The chain joins TRBV11-2 to TRBJ1-1; the D gene identity is not certain. The sequence derives from a woman in her thirties with Graves' hyperthyroidism. The DNA reads as follows: TGTGCCAGCAGAATGGTCACTGAAGCTTTCTTT. This gives the protein CASRMVTEAFF.